This T cell receptor beta chain was captured by sequencing in a study of OX40 agonist ivuxolimab in advanced cancers. Study observations and caveats: Also present in some nonresponders was a low level of normalized T-cell clonal expansion.

This CDR3 is built from 14 residues. Germline V gene sequence: CDR1 SGHTA, CDR2 FQGTGA. V shed 6 bases and J shed 5 bases, with 15 bases lying between them. Notes on this clone: Its antigen is not known.

Profiled with immunoSEQ multiplex PCR; TCRdb holds only in-frame clones, not every one. The table includes 90,000 or so clones, around 90% detected once. The receptor comes from an adult with an advanced solid tumor such as melanoma, head and neck, liver or kidney cancer. Source: CD4+ or CD8+ T cells sorted from blood, taken in a trial of the OX40 agonist ivuxolimab. This chain uses TRBV7-3 with TRBJ2-3; either TRBD1 or TRBD2 may supply D (6 bases each). CDR3 loop: CASSPGAGGDTQYF. CDR3 DNA: TGTGCCAGCAGTCCGGGGGCTGGTGGAGATACGCAGTATTTT. The full variable domain, in which reference TRBV7-3 and TRBJ2-3 provide the parts outside the CDR3, is GAGVSQTPSNKVTEKGKYVELRCDPISGHTALYWYRQSLGQGPEFLIYFQGTGAADDSGLPNDRFFAVRPEGSVSTLKIQRTERGDSAVYLCASSPGAGGDTQYFGPGTRLTVL.